This T cell receptor beta chain was found in a study of cytotoxic CD8 clonotypes in ibrutinib-treated CLL. Across the study: Partial responses totalled some 24 and complete responses 2; after median around six years, approximately 15 remained remitted and roughly twelve progressed.

As concerns this clone: Its antigen is still unknown.

Notes on the study in general: Relative to age-matched healthy donors, clonality at baseline was higher, and it tracked circulating CD8+ T-cell counts. Clonality, elevated at ibrutinib response, dropped back toward baseline at progression.

CDR3 size: 13 residues. Deep sequencing aimed at 1 in 200,000 to 1 in 1 million T cells' resolution. TCRdb keeps only in-frame clones here, not all; method: immunoSEQ multiplex PCR. The table records fewer than 300,000 clones, roughly four fifths of them present only once. The sample was PBMCs, taken at disease progression, from a patient treated with ibrutinib. The rearrangement joins TRBV1 to TRBJ2-5. TRBV1 is recorded as a pseudogene. The origin of this receptor is a human donor with chronic lymphocytic leukemia. The CDR3 nucleotides are TGCACCAGCAGCCCCGGCGCCAAAGAGACCCAGTACTTC. It yields the protein CTSSPGAKETQYF.